The rows below give T cell receptor beta chains drawn from one sample of a study of blood T cells in healthy people across ages. TCRdb re-derived calls from the 5' RACE reads in MiXCR, one entry per CDR3 protein. Among hundreds of thousands of distinct CDR3 sequences, approximately 52% were seen once, and the ten largest hold about 54%. The sequenced material came from blood. All receptors come from a man aged 60-69 years in good health. Each CDR3 is given with its conserved first and last residue. The D gene is left open where the match is weak. A row's size may be missing; if present it is once, few, many or a size class.

CASSFNRGRGELFF TGTGCCAGCAGTTTCAACAGGGGGCGCGGGGAGCTGTTTTTT TRBD1 TRBV12-3/TRBV12-4 . TRBJ2-2
CASSLVREHNEQFF TGTGCCAGCAGTTTGGTGAGGGAACACAATGAGCAGTTCTTC . TRBV12-3/TRBV12-4 . TRBJ2-1
CATQQGVGYEQYF TGTGCTACTCAACAGGGGGTAGGGTACGAGCAGTACTTC TRBD1 TRBV10-3 . TRBJ2-7
CASSSQGGGYEQYF TGTGCCAGCAGTTCACAGGGGGGAGGCTACGAGCAGTACTTC TRBD1 TRBV28 . TRBJ2-7
CASSSSTLAASYNEQFF TGTGCCAGCAGCTCTTCGACGCTAGCGGCCTCCTACAATGAGCAGTTCTTC TRBD2 TRBV7-8 few TRBJ2-1
CSVEELGGGTEAFF TGCAGCGTTGAAGAGCTAGGGGGGGGTACTGAAGCTTTCTTT . TRBV29-1 . TRBJ1-1
CASSLYGTSGRSSYNEQFF TGCGCCAGCAGCCTATACGGGACTAGCGGGAGGAGCTCCTACAATGAGCAGTTCTTC TRBD2 TRBV4-3 . TRBJ2-1
CASTATRTGGIETQYF TGTGCCAGCACAGCCACCCGGACAGGGGGCATTGAGACCCAGTACTTC TRBD1 TRBV6-5 once TRBJ2-5
CASSLVGKQFF TGTGCCAGTAGCTTGGTCGGGAAGCAGTTCTTC . TRBV5-8 . TRBJ2-1
CASSPAGTSTYEQYF TGCGCCAGCAGCCCTGCCGGGACCTCGACCTACGAGCAGTACTTC . TRBV4-1 . TRBJ2-7
CSARDPRSSYNSPLHF TGCAGTGCTAGAGACCCCAGGAGCTCCTATAATTCACCCCTCCACTTT . TRBV20-1 few TRBJ1-6
CASSEWYNEQFF TGTGCCAGCAGTGAATGGTACAATGAGCAGTTCTTC . TRBV2 . TRBJ2-1
CSTGTGVTETQYF TGCAGTACTGGCACGGGGGTGACAGAGACCCAGTACTTC . TRBV20-1 . TRBJ2-5
CASTLRANYNEQYF TGTGCCAGCACCCTCCGGGCAAACTACAATGAGCAGTACTTC . TRBV12-3/TRBV12-4 . TRBJ2-5
CSARGRGGEQYF TGCAGTGCTAGGGGCAGAGGGGGCGAGCAGTACTTC . TRBV20-1 . TRBJ2-7
CASSYGGQNTEAFF TGTGCCAGCAGTTACGGAGGGCAGAACACTGAAGCTTTCTTT . TRBV6-6 . TRBJ1-1
CASSFRSGTGDNEQFF TGTGCCAGCAGCTTTCGCTCCGGGACAGGGGACAATGAGCAGTTCTTC TRBD1 TRBV7-9 . TRBJ2-1
CASSSSNSPLHF TGTGCCAGCAGTTCCAGTAATTCACCCCTCCACTTT . TRBV12-3/TRBV12-4 . TRBJ1-6
CASSPLAGGPSYNEQYF TGCGCCAGCAGCCCCCTCGCGGGAGGTCCCTCGTACAATGAGCAGTACTTC TRBD2 TRBV5-1 once TRBJ2-7
CASRGDRGHPQENIQYF TGTGCCAGCAGGGGGGACAGGGGACATCCACAGGAGAACATTCAGTACTTC TRBD1 TRBV12-3/TRBV12-4 . TRBJ2-4
CASSLDRVRISGANVLTF TGTGCCAGCAGCTTAGATCGCGTAAGGATCTCTGGGGCCAACGTCCTGACTTTC . TRBV7-8 . TRBJ2-6
CASSPGGGKETQYF TGTGCCAGCAGCCCGGGGGGCGGGAAAGAGACCCAGTACTTC . TRBV5-4 . TRBJ2-5
CASRLQGNTEAFF TGTGCCAGCAGGCTCCAGGGGAACACTGAAGCTTTCTTT . TRBV28 few TRBJ1-1
CATSSDGPNTEAFF TGTGCCACCAGTAGCGACGGCCCGAACACTGAAGCTTTCTTT . TRBV24-1 once TRBJ1-1
CASSGFYEQYF TGTGCCAGCAGTGGATTCTACGAGCAGTACTTC . TRBV25-1 few TRBJ2-7
CASQRGEAYEQYF TGTGCCAGCCAACGAGGGGAGGCGTACGAGCAGTACTTC . TRBV7-9 once TRBJ2-7
CASSLGIGGRTEAFF TGTGCCAGCAGTTTGGGCATCGGCGGACGCACTGAAGCTTTCTTT . TRBV12-3/TRBV12-4 . TRBJ1-1
CASSLSGQGNGYTF TGTGCCAGCAGTTTATCCGGACAGGGTAATGGCTACACCTTC TRBD1 TRBV27 . TRBJ1-2
CASSYGGLNVDNEQFF TGTGCCAGCAGTTACGGGGGCCTAAACGTGGACAATGAGCAGTTCTTC . TRBV6-2/TRBV6-3 . TRBJ2-1
CASSLKGGSETQYF TGTGCCAGCAGCCTAAAGGGGGGTTCGGAGACCCAGTACTTC . TRBV3-1 few TRBJ2-5
CASSPVGDYGYTF TGCGCCAGCAGCCCCGTGGGTGACTATGGCTACACCTTC . TRBV5-1 . TRBJ1-2
CASSLAGLTGANVLTF TGTGCCAGCAGTTTAGCGGGACTAACTGGGGCCAACGTCCTGACTTTC TRBD2 TRBV12-3/TRBV12-4 few TRBJ2-6
CASSSLSTGWEVKNIQYF TGTGCCAGCAGCTCACTATCGACAGGGTGGGAGGTCAAAAACATTCAGTACTTC . TRBV7-9 few TRBJ2-4
CSARGAGDLYEQYF TGCAGTGCTAGGGGAGCGGGAGACCTCTACGAGCAGTACTTC TRBD2 TRBV20-1 few TRBJ2-7
CSAVRTGGLVTEAFF TGCAGCGCTGTCCGGACAGGGGGCTTGGTCACTGAAGCTTTCTTT TRBD1 TRBV29-1 . TRBJ1-1
CASSVGGGTTDTQYF TGTGCCAGCAGCGTAGGCGGGGGCACCACAGATACGCAGTATTTT . TRBV9 few TRBJ2-3
CASSLEGPGGNNEQYF TGTGCCAGCAGCTTAGAAGGGCCGGGAGGTAACAATGAGCAGTACTTC TRBD2 TRBV7-2 . TRBJ2-5
CASSLFSGRNTGELFF TGCGCCAGCAGCCTTTTTAGCGGGAGGAACACCGGGGAGCTGTTTTTT TRBD2 TRBV4-1 . TRBJ2-2
CASKGTGWLKGYTF TGTGCCAGCAAAGGGACAGGGTGGTTGAAGGGCTACACCTTC TRBD1 TRBV27 . TRBJ1-2
CASEGAEKLFF TGTGCCAGCGAAGGGGCGGAAAAACTGTTTTTT . TRBV28 . TRBJ1-4
CASSQGGRTHEQYF TGCGCCAGCAGCCAAGGTGGCCGAACCCACGAGCAGTACTTC . TRBV4-3 few TRBJ2-7
CASSQEGTSGPKTQYF TGTGCCAGCAGCCAAGAAGGGACTAGCGGACCAAAGACCCAGTACTTC TRBD2 TRBV4-2 . TRBJ2-5
CASSLGEAPTHTQYF TGTGCCAGCAGCTTAGGGGAGGCTCCCACGCATACGCAGTATTTT . TRBV7-2 . TRBJ2-3
CASSASGRGETQYF TGTGCCAGCAGCGCGAGCGGGAGGGGGGAGACCCAGTACTTC TRBD2 TRBV7-3 . TRBJ2-5
CASSPGKGAGGEQYF TGTGCCAGCAGCCCAGGCAAGGGTGCAGGGGGGGAGCAGTACTTC . TRBV7-2 . TRBJ2-7
CASSLDFRTGDGYTF TGTGCCAGCAGCTTAGATTTCAGGACAGGCGATGGCTACACCTTC TRBD1 TRBV7-9 few TRBJ1-2
CASSMTGTGIYGYTF TGTGCCAGTAGTATGACCGGGACAGGGATCTATGGCTACACCTTC TRBD1 TRBV19 . TRBJ1-2
CASSQEVAGGAGTQYF TGTGCCAGCAGCCAAGAGGTAGCGGGAGGGGCAGGTACGCAGTATTTT TRBD2 TRBV3-1 . TRBJ2-3
CASSHRALSETQYF TGTGCCAGCAGCCATAGGGCCCTGTCGGAGACCCAGTACTTC . TRBV7-2 . TRBJ2-5
CASGQVRYEQYF TGTGCCAGCGGACAAGTACGATACGAGCAGTACTTC . TRBV28 . TRBJ2-7